Listed here are 14 T cell receptor beta chains from one sample, sequenced in a study of cytomegalovirus exposure and HLA in healthy donors. The PCR employed 60 Vbeta primers together with 13 Jbeta primers. Assay used: immunoSEQ multiplex PCR; TCRdb lists only in-frame clones, some missing. The sample has 150,000 to 200,000 clones, 77% seen once. The sequencing sample was made of PBMCs. These receptors originate from a female donor in good health and CMV-seronegative.

The chain has TRBV9 and TRBJ2-3, with 12 bases lining up with TRBD2. The CDR3 length is 18 residues. Germline V gene lookup returns CDR1 SGDLS and CDR2 YYNGEE. Germline trimming cut 0 bases from V and 2 bases from J; bases unmatched to any gene: 7. The CDR3 DNA follows: TGTGCCAGCAGCGTAGGACTAGCGGGAGTTGGGATCACAGATACGCAGTATTTT. It translates to CASSVGLAGVGITDTQYF.

V is TRBV5-4 and J is TRBJ2-3; D may be TRBD2 (7 bases). Trimming pared 4 bases from V and 0 bases from J, leaving 12 bases between. The CDR3 runs to 15 residues. CDR1 is SGHNT, CDR2 YYREEE, per germline (reference sequence). In nucleotides, the CDR3 is TGTGCCAGCAGCCCGAGGGGGGGTAGCACAGATACGCAGTATTTT. This encodes CASSPRGGSTDTQYF.

This clone appeared once. This chain joins TRBV19 and TRBJ1-2; 11 bases are shared with TRBD1. V was pared by 5 bases and J by 7 bases, with 6 bases of the junction left unmatched. CDR1 LNHDA and CDR2 SQIVND come from the germline V gene (reference sequence). The CDR3 spans 14 residues. CDR3 amino acids: CASSSGQGAFGYTF. The CDR3 nucleotides read TGTGCCAGTAGTTCTGGACAGGGGGCTTTTGGCTACACCTTC. Using reference TRBV19 and TRBJ1-2 for the parts outside the CDR3, the full variable domain is DGGITQSPKYLFRKEGQNVTLSCEQNLNHDAMYWYRQDPGQGLRLIYYSQIVNDFQKGDIAEGYSVSREKKESFPLTVTSAQKNPTAFYLCASSSGQGAFGYTFGSGTRLTVV.

The genes are TRBV6-4 and TRBJ2-3; 9 bases fit TRBD2. Per the germline V gene, CDR1 is MRHNA and CDR2 is SNTAGT. Trimming cost V 2 bases and J 4 bases; bases outside gene matches: 10. This CDR3 region has 17 residues. CDR3: CASSDTVIAGGPDTQYF. CDR3 bases: TGTGCCAGCAGTGACACCGTTATTGCGGGAGGGCCAGATACGCAGTATTTT.

The chain employs TRBV4-3 and TRBJ1-2; a weak D match, TRBD1 (5 bases). The CDR3 has 14 residues. V was trimmed by 3 bases and J by 1 base, leaving 9 bases between them. Per the germline V gene, CDR1 is LGHNA and CDR2 is YSLEER. The CDR3 loop is CASSQQTVNYGYTF. CDR3 DNA sequence: TGCGCCAGCAGCCAGCAGACAGTTAACTATGGCTACACCTTC.

This chain links TRBV27 with TRBJ2-2, with 9 positions matching TRBD1. The V gene end was trimmed by 5 bases and the J gene end by 1 base; junction bases not matched to a gene: 17. The CDR3 extends over 20 amino acids. Germline CDR1 and CDR2: MNHEY and SMNVEV (reference sequence). The CDR3 coding sequence is TGTGCCAGCAGTCCGACGATTAGTAGGACAGGGGTCGAGAACACCGGGGAGCTGTTTTTT. This encodes CASSPTISRTGVENTGELFF.

This clone has a single count. The rearrangement uses TRBV7-2 and TRBJ2-7; weak D call: TRBD2 (6 bases). CDR1 and CDR2 (germline): SGHTA, FQGNSA. V lost 2 bases and J lost 0, with 11 bases in between. CDR3 size: 15 residues. CDR3 bases: TGTGCCAGCAGCTTATCGGGGACTTCCTCCTACGAGCAGTACTTC. This codes for CASSLSGTSSYEQYF.

The V call is TRBV7-8, the J call TRBJ1-4; maybe TRBD1 (5 bases). The V gene's germline CDR1 is SGHVS and CDR2 FQNEAQ. V shed 0 bases and J shed 2 bases, with 10 bases lying between them. The CDR3 extends over 16 amino acids. CDR3: CASSLAGRATNEKLFF. CDR3 coding DNA: TGTGCCAGCAGCTTAGCGGGCAGGGCTACTAATGAAAAACTGTTTTTT.

This chain links TRBV10-2 with TRBJ2-1, with 10 bases matching TRBD2. The CDR3 loop spans 13 amino acids. The junction had 2 bases not matched to a gene; V was cut back by 7 bases and J by 5 bases. Per germline, CDR1 WSHSY and CDR2 SAAADI. CDR3 DNA sequence: TGCGCCAGCAAGCGGGAGGGGGACAATGAGCAGTTCTTC. Residues: CASKREGDNEQFF.

CDR3 amino acids: CASSLTNTNYEQYF. Written as DNA, the CDR3 is TGTGCCAGCAGCCTAACCAATACCAACTACGAGCAGTACTTC. This chain uses TRBV11-2 with TRBJ2-7; D is uncertain. This CDR3 comprises 14 residues. Trimming removed 5 bases from V and 3 bases from J, with 14 bases in between. Germline lookup yields CDR1 SGHAT and CDR2 FQNNGV.

The chain is built from TRBV5-6 and TRBJ1-2; 9 nucleotides agree with TRBD1. Trimming removed 0 bases from V and 1 base from J; junction bases left unmatched: 4. In germline, CDR1 is SGHDT, CDR2 YYEEEE. The CDR3 sequence is 16 residues long. For the CDR3, the DNA is TGTGCCAGCAGCTTGGTACAGGGGGCGGATAACTATGGCTACACCTTC. Protein product: CASSLVQGADNYGYTF.

The V and J genes are TRBV5-1 and TRBJ2-3, with 8 nucleotides matching TRBD2. V was clipped by 2 bases and J by 3 bases; unmatched bases: 2. Per the germline V gene, CDR1 is SGHRS and CDR2 is YFSETQ. The length of the CDR3 is 14 residues. The CDR3 DNA follows: TGCGCCAGCAGCTTAGAGCGGGGGACAGATACGCAGTATTTT. This codes for CASSLERGTDTQYF.

This sequence joins TRBV5-1 and TRBJ1-2; 10 bases are a match to TRBD1. Per the germline V gene, CDR1 is SGHRS and CDR2 is YFSETQ. There are 15 residues in the CDR3. The V and J ends lost 4 bases and 6 bases, in that order; junction bases with no gene match: 9. The CDR3 DNA follows: TGCGCCAGCAGCCGCGCTCTCGGACAGGGGGATGGCTACACCTTC. Protein sequence: CASSRALGQGDGYTF.

The chain has TRBV5-1 and TRBJ2-7; TRBD1 is a possible D gene (6 bases). The CDR3 runs to 15 residues. Germline-derived CDR1 and CDR2 are SGHRS and YFSETQ. The germline V and J ends were trimmed by 3 bases and 2 bases, with 15 bases remaining between them. The CDR3 DNA sequence: TGCGCCAGCAGCTCCGGGGACACTTATCCCTACGAGCAGTACTTC. It specifies CASSSGDTYPYEQYF.